Following are 8 T cell receptor beta chains from one sample sequenced in a study of blood T cell repertoires in COVID-19. Repertoires were generated with immunoSEQ multiplex PCR, while TCRdb's copy carries only in-frame clones and drops some. This table has some 390,000 clones, about 89% appearing once. The sequenced sample consisted of peripheral blood. Every receptor here comes from a middle-aged woman with COVID-19, enrolled during active disease.

The chain has TRBV7-3 and TRBJ2-1, with 7 bases lining up with TRBD1. Trimming at V came to 5 bases and at J to 7 bases, leaving 8 bases not matched to a gene. This CDR3 is built from 14 residues. Germline V gene sequence: CDR1 SGHTA, CDR2 FQGTGA. CDR3 nucleotides: TGTGCCAGCAGCCTTCGACAGGGACGGAATGAGCAGTTCTTC. Protein product: CASSLRQGRNEQFF.

The V call is TRBV7-6, the J call TRBJ1-2; a weak D match, TRBD1 (6 bases). The CDR3 loop spans 13 amino acids. The germline V gene encodes CDR1 SGHVS and CDR2 FNYEAQ. V lost 6 bases to trimming and J lost 2 bases, with 10 bases between them. DNA for the CDR3: TGTGCCAGCAGTCGGACAGTAAACTATGGCTACACCTTC. It is translated as CASSRTVNYGYTF.

In its sample, this clone was seen a few times. V and J are TRBV7-9 and TRBJ2-1; 10 positions agree with TRBD2. The germline V gene encodes CDR1 SEHNR and CDR2 FQNEAQ (reference sequence). The CDR3 has 14 amino acids. J was trimmed by 6 bases and V by 8 bases; bases with no gene match: 7. The DNA for the CDR3 is TGTGCCAGCTCCTCCGGGACTAGCGTCAATGAGCAGTTCTTC. It codes for CASSSGTSVNEQFF.

A few counts support this clone. This chain links TRBV5-1 with TRBJ1-4, with 7 bases lining up with TRBD1. V was pared by 4 bases and J by 8 bases, with 20 bases of the junction left unmatched. Germline V CDR1 and CDR2: SGHRS, YFSETQ. The CDR3 consists of 18 residues. The CDR3 DNA sequence: TGCGCCAGCAGCCAGGATATAGGGGGCCCTGTTACATGGGAAAAACTGTTTTTT. This sequence encodes CASSQDIGGPVTWEKLFF.

This chain joins TRBV12-5 and TRBJ1-6, with 7 nucleotides matching TRBD1. This CDR3 has 15 amino acids. The junction had 8 bases not matched to a gene; V was cut back by 6 bases and J by 6 bases. Germline V gives CDR1 LGHNT, CDR2 FRNRAP. The CDR3 DNA follows: TGTGCTAGTGGACAACAGGGGATCGGTAATTCACCCCTCCACTTT. Protein: CASGQQGIGNSPLHF.

Here the CDR3 reads CASSLLWRGGGDTQYF. DNA for the CDR3: TGTGCCAGCAGTTTACTCTGGCGGGGGGGCGGAGATACGCAGTATTTT. The V call is TRBV28, the J call TRBJ2-3; 9 nucleotides line up with TRBD2. The CDR3 loop spans 16 amino acids. The germline V gene encodes CDR1 MDHEN and CDR2 SYDVKM. Trimming cost V 2 bases and J 5 bases; bases outside gene matches: 8.

Worth noting for this clone: The sample carries other DNA sequences with the same CDR3. The rearrangement links TRBV27 to TRBJ1-5; D is unresolved. V lost 3 bases to trimming and J lost 5 bases, with 5 bases between them. The CDR3 extends over 12 amino acids. The germline CDR1 and CDR2 sequences are MNHEY and SMNVEV (reference sequence). Here the CDR3 reads CASSFRDQPQHF. CDR3 bases: TGTGCCAGCAGTTTCCGCGATCAGCCCCAGCATTTT.

The chain recombines TRBV7-3 with TRBJ1-1; TRBD1 aligns across 10 bases. With V trimmed by 6 bases and J by 4 bases, 5 bases remained unmatched. The CDR3 covers 14 residues. Germline CDR1 and CDR2: SGHTA and FQGTGA. The CDR3 protein is CASSQDRGSTEAFF. Here the CDR3 DNA reads TGTGCCAGCAGTCAGGACAGGGGGAGCACTGAAGCTTTCTTT. Looking up the rest from reference TRBV7-3 and TRBJ1-1 gives the full variable domain: GAGVSQTPSNKVTEKGKYVELRCDPISGHTALYWYRQSLGQGPEFLIYFQGTGAADDSGLPNDRFFAVRPEGSVSTLKIQRTERGDSAVYLCASSQDRGSTEAFFGQGTRLTVV.